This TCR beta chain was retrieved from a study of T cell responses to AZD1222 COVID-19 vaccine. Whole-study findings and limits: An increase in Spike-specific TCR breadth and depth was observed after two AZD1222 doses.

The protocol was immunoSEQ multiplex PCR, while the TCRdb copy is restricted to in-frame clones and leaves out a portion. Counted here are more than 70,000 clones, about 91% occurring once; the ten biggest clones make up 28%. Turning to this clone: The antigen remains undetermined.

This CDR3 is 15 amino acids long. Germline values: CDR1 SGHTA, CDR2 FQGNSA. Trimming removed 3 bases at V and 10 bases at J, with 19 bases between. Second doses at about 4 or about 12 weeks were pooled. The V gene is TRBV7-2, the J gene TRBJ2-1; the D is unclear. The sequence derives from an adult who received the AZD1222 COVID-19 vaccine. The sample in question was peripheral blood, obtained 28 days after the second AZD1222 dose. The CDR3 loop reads CASSFPRTPPKEQFF. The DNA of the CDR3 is TGTGCCAGCAGCTTCCCAAGGACCCCGCCAAAGGAGCAGTTCTTC.